The source of this T cell receptor (beta chain) is a study of lymphopenia after photon versus proton radiotherapy. Study-level findings and limits: After lymphocyte nadir, photon-treated repertoires showed oligoclonal expansion, especially CD8+ Temra. Relative stability marked proton patients; photon patients lost diversity and naive cells.

The CDR3 has 16 residues. V lost 5 bases and J lost 4, with 21 bases in between. Germline V gene sequence: CDR1 ENHRY, CDR2 SYGVKD. Regarding this clone: Its antigen is currently unknown.

TCRdb's table, derived via immunoSEQ multiplex PCR, lists solely in-frame clones and lacks some. The repertoire holds 65,000 to 70,000 clones, with just over 90% as singletons. The sequence derives from a woman aged 70 to 79 with pancreatic cancer. Source: peripheral blood, taken from a patient treated with photon-based radiotherapy. This sequence joins TRBV10-3 and TRBJ2-7; TRBD1 is a possible D gene (5 bases). The CDR3 here is CAISTGSRGAGYEQYF. In DNA form, the CDR3 reads TGTGCCATCAGTACAGGATCTAGGGGTGCAGGGTACGAGCAGTACTTC.